The source of this T cell receptor (beta chain) is a study of T cell changes during pregnancy in multiple sclerosis. Assay used: immunoSEQ multiplex PCR; TCRdb lists only in-frame clones, some missing. Counted here are 110,000 or so clones, approximately 95% occurring once; the ten biggest clones make up under 7%. This clone was found a few times. Other DNA sequences in this sample translate to the same CDR3. The CDR3 is 13 amino acids. The V segment lost 3 bases and the J segment 5 bases; nucleotides outside the gene matches: 1. The germline V gene has CDR1 LNHDA and CDR2 SQIVND (reference sequence).

The clonotype originates from a female donor with multiple sclerosis, enrolled in a pregnancy study. This sample comprised peripheral blood, obtained before pregnancy. The chain recombines TRBV19 with TRBJ1-5, with TRBD1 matching 7 bases. In nucleotides, the CDR3 is TGTGCCAGTAGTATCGACAGGGATCAGCCCCAGCATTTT. As protein: CASSIDRDQPQHF.